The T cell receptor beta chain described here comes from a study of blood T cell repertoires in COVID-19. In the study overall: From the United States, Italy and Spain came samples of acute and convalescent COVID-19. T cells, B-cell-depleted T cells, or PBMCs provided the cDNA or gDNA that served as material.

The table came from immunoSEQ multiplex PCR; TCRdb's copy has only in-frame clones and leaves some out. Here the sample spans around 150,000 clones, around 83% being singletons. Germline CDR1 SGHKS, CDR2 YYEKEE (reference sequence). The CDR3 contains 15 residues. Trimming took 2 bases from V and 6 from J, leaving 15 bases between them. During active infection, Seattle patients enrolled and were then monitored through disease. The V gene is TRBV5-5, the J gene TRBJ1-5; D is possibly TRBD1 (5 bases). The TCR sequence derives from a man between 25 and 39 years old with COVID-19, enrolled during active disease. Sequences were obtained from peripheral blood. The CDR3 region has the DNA TGTGCCAGCAGCTTCTCCAGGGACGGGGGTCAGCCCCAGCATTTT. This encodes CASSFSRDGGQPQHF.